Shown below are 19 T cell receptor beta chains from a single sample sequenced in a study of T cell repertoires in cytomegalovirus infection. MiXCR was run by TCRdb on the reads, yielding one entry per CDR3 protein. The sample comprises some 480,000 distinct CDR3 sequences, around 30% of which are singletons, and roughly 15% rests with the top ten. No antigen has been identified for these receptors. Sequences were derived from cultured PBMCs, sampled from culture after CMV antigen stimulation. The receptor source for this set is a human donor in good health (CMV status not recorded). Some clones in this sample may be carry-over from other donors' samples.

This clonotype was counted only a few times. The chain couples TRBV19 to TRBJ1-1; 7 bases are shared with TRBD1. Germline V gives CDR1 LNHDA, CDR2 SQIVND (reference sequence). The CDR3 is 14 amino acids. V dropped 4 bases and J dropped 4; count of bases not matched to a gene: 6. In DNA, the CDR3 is TGTGCCAGTAGTACTACAGGGGTCCGCACTGAAGCTTTCTTT. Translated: CASSTTGVRTEAFF.

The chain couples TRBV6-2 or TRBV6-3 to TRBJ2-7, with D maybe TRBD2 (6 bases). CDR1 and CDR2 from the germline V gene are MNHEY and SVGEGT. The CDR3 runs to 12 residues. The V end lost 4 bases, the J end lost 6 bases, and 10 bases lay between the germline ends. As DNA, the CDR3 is TGTGCCAGCAGTTGGGACTCGGGCGAGCAGTACGTC. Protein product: CASSWDSGEQYV.

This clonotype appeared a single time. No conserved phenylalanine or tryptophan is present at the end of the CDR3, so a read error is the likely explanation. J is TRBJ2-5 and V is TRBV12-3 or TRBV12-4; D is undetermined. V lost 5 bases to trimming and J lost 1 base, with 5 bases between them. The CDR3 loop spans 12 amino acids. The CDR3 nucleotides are TGTGCCAGCAGTCTTATCCAAGAGACCCAGTACTTA. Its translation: CASSLIQETQYL.

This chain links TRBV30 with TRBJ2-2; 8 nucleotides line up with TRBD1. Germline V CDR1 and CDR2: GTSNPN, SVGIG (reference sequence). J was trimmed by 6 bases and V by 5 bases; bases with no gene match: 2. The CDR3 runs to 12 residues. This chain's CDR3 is CAWGTGSGELFF. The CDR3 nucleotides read TGTGCCTGGGGGACAGGATCCGGGGAGCTGTTTTTT.

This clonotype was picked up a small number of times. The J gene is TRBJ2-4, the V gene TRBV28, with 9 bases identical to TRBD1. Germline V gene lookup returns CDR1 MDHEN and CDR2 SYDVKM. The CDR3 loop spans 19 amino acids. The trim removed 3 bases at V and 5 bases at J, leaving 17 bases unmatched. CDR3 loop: CASSFDRGRGFEGENIQYF. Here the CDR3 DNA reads TGTGCCAGCAGTTTCGACAGGGGGAGGGGGTTCGAGGGGGAAAACATTCAGTACTTC.

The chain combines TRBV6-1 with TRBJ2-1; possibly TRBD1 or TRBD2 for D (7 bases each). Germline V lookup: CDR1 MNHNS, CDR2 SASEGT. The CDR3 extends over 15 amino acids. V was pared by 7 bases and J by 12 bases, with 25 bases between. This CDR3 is CASTPGGGPMDRQFF. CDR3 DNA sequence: TGTGCCAGCACCCCAGGGGGGGGACCCATGGATCGGCAGTTCTTC.

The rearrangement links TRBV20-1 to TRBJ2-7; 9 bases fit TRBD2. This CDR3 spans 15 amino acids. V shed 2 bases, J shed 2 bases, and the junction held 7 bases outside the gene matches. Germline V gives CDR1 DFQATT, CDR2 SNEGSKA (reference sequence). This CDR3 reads CSARPSGKGPYEQYF. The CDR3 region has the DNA TGCAGTGCTAGACCTAGCGGGAAGGGGCCCTACGAGCAGTACTTC.

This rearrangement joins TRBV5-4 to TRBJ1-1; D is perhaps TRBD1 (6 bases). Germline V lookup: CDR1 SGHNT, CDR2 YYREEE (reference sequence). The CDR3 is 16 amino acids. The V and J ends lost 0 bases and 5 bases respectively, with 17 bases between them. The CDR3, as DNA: TGTGCCAGCAGCTTGGAACTCGGGGGCGCGGAGACTGAAGCTTTCTTT. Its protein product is CASSLELGGAETEAFF.

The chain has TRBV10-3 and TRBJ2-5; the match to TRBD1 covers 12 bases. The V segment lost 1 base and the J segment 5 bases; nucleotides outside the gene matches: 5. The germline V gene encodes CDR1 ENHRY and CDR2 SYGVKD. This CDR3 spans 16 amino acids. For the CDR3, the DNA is TGTGCCATCAGTGAGTTGGGACAGGGGGCTTCGGAGACCCAGTACTTC. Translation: CAISELGQGASETQYF.

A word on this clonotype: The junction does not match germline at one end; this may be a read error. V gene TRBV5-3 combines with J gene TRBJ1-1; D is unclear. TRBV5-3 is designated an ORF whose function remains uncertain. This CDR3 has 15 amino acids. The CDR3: CASSSSGKMNTEAFF. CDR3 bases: TGTGCCAGCAGCTCTTCTGGGAAAATGAACACTGAAGCTTTCTTT.

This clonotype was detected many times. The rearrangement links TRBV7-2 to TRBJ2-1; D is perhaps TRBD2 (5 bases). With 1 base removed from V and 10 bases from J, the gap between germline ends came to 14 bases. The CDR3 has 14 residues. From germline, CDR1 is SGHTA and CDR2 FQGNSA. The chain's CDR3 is CASSLGGFPQEQFF. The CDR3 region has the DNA TGTGCCAGCAGCTTAGGCGGGTTCCCCCAAGAGCAGTTCTTC.

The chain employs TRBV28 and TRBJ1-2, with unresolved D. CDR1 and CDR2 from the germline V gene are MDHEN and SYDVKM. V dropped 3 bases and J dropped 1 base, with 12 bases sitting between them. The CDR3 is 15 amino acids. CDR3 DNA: TGTGCCAGCAGTTTTTTGGGCGTTCTTAACTATGGCTACACCTTC. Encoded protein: CASSFLGVLNYGYTF.

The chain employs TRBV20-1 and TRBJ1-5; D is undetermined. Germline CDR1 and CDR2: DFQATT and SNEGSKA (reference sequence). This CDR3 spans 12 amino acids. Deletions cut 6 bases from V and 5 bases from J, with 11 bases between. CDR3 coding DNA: TGCAGTGCCGGGCGGTCGGATCAGCCCCAGCATTTT. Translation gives CSAGRSDQPQHF.

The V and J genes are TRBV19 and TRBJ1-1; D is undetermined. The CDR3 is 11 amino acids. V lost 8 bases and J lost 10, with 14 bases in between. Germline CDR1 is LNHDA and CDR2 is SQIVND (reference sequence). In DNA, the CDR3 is TGTGCCAGTGAATCTCTATCGGGAGCTTTCTTT. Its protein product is CASESLSGAFF.

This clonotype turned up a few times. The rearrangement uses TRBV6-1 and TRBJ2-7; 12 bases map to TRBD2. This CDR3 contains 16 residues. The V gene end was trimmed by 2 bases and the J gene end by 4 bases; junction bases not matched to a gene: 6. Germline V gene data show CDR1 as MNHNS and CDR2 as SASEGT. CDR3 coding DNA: TGTGCCAGCAGTGAATTGGGGACTAGCGGGTTATACGAGCAGTACGTC. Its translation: CASSELGTSGLYEQYV.

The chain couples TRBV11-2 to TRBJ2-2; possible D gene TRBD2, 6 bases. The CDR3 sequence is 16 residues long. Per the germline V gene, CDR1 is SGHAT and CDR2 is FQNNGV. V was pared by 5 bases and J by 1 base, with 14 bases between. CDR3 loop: CASSQTRILNTGELFF. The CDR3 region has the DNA TGTGCCAGCAGCCAGACTAGAATCTTGAACACCGGGGAGCTGTTTTTT.

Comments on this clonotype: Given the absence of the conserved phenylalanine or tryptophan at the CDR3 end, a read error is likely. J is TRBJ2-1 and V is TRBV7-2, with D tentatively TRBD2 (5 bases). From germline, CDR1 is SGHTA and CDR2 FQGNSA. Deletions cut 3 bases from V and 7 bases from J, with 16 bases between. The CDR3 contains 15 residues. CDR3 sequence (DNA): TGTGCCAGCAGCTTGCTGGACTCTACTGGAAATGAGCAGTTCTTA. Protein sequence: CASSLLDSTGNEQFL.

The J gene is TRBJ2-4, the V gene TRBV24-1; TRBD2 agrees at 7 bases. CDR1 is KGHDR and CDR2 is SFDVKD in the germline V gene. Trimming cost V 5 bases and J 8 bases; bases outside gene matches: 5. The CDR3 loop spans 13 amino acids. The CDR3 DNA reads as TGTGCCACCAGTGTCGAGGGGAGGGACATTCAGTACTTC. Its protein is CATSVEGRDIQYF.

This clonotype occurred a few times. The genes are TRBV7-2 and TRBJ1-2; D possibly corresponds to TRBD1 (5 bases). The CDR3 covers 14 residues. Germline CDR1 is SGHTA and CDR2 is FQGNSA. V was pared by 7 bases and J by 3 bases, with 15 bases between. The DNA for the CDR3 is TGTGCCAGCAACTGGGACGGAGGTCACTATGGCTACACCTTC. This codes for CASNWDGGHYGYTF.